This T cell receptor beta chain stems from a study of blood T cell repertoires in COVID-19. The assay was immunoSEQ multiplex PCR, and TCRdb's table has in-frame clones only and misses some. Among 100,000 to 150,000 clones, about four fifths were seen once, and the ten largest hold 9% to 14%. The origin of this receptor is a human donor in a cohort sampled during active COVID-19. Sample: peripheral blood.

The CDR3 coding sequence is TGTGCCAGCAGCCAACAGGGTGGCGAGCAGTACTTC. It specifies CASSQQGGEQYF. V and J are TRBV14 and TRBJ2-7, with a possible D match to TRBD1 (5 bases). CDR3 size: 12 residues. The ends were cut back, 2 bases at V and 6 bases at J, with 8 bases in the middle. CDR1 is SGHDN, CDR2 FVKESK, per germline. The entire variable domain, with the rest obtained from reference TRBV14 and TRBJ2-7, is as follows: EAGVTQFPSHSVIEKGQTVTLRCDPISGHDNLYWYRRVMGKEIKFLLHFVKESKQDESGMPNNRFLAERTGGTYSTLKVQPAELEDSGVYFCASSQQGGEQYFGPGTRLTVT.